The following is a T cell receptor (beta chain) sequence with its context. Its antigen is unknown. This entry belongs to a study of T cell responses to AZD1222 COVID-19 vaccine. Overall study findings and caveats: Repertoire samples came only from after the peak T cell response. Unmutated variant regions are reportedly the target of nearly half of TCRs that are spike-specific.

Looked up from germline, CDR1 is MDHEN and CDR2 is SYDVKM. The CDR3 covers 15 residues. The germline V and J ends were trimmed by 3 bases and 5 bases, with 16 bases remaining between them. Using immunoSEQ multiplex PCR, the repertoire was profiled, and TCRdb retains in-frame clones only, with some absent. The sample contains 140,000 to 150,000 clones, about 93% of which appear only once. This sequence joins TRBV28 and TRBJ2-5, with D possibly being TRBD2 (5 bases). The starting material was peripheral blood, obtained on day 0 of AZD1222 vaccination. The clonotype comes from an adult in good health. The CDR3 loop reads CASSFSLGGGETQYF. In nucleotides, the CDR3 is TGTGCCAGCAGTTTTTCCCTCGGTGGCGGGGAGACCCAGTACTTC.